This T cell receptor (beta chain) derives from a study of blood T cell repertoires in COVID-19. As for the study in general: The United States, Italy and Spain provided the acute and convalescent COVID-19 samples.

Study processing details: For nucleated cells, counts were estimated from reference gene primer amplification. Using immunoSEQ multiplex PCR, the repertoire was profiled, and TCRdb retains in-frame clones only, with some absent. That table furnishes V, J and clone size, whereas the DNA furnished D and trimming. In the table there are 150,000 or so clones, about 82% of which are singletons. The ends lost 4 bases at V and 10 bases at J; junction bases unmatched: 5. Germline CDR1 reads SGHKS; CDR2 reads YYEKEE (reference sequence). This CDR3 spans 13 amino acids. This chain uses TRBV5-5 with TRBJ1-6; 7 bases are a match to TRBD1. This clonotype originated in a woman between 40 and 50 years old with active or convalescent COVID-19. The material sequenced was peripheral blood. CDR3 loop: CASSRQGGSPLHF. The CDR3 bases are TGTGCCAGCAGCCGACAGGGTGGCTCACCCCTCCACTTT.